A selection of T cell receptor beta chains follows, all from one sample in a study of identifying expanded T cells in peripheral blood. Measured with immunoSEQ multiplex PCR; TCRdb has only the in-frame clones, and not every one. The sample records around 100,000 clones, 88% being singletons. What was sequenced was blood. These receptor sequences come from a person aged 18 to 70 in good health. CDR3s include the opening cysteine and the closing phenylalanine or tryptophan. A D gene is named only where the DNA matches it firmly. Some rows have no size entry. The others give once, few or many, or a class for an expanded clone.

clone_size: .; v_call: TRBV9; d_call: .; j_call: TRBJ1-3; cdr3_nt: TGTGCCAGCAGCGTCACAGGCAGCTCTACTGGAAACACCATATATTTT; cdr3_aa: CASSVTGSSTGNTIYF
clone_size: .; v_call: TRBV30; d_call: .; j_call: TRBJ1-2; cdr3_nt: TGTGCCTGGAGTGTATCACCGTCTCGGGTCTATGGCTACACCTTC; cdr3_aa: CAWSVSPSRVYGYTF
clone_size: .; v_call: TRBV11-2; d_call: .; j_call: TRBJ2-4; cdr3_nt: TGTGCCAGCAGCTTAGACCGGGGGAGCATTCAGTACTTC; cdr3_aa: CASSLDRGSIQYF
clone_size: .; v_call: TRBV7-9; d_call: .; j_call: TRBJ1-1; cdr3_nt: TGTGCCAGCAGCTTCGGGGGATCTGAAGCTTTCTTT; cdr3_aa: CASSFGGSEAFF
clone_size: .; v_call: TRBV7-3; d_call: .; j_call: TRBJ2-1; cdr3_nt: TGTGCCAGCAGCTTAGCGGGGAGCTCCTACAATGAGCAGTTCTTC; cdr3_aa: CASSLAGSSYNEQFF
clone_size: .; v_call: TRBV12-5; d_call: .; j_call: TRBJ1-2; cdr3_nt: TGTGCTAGTGGTTTGGTAGTTTCTTTGGAGGGAGCTAACTATGGCTACACCTTC; cdr3_aa: CASGLVVSLEGANYGYTF
clone_size: .; v_call: TRBV9; d_call: .; j_call: TRBJ1-6; cdr3_nt: TGTGCCAGCAGCTTTTCCCAAAGCTCCTATAATTCACCCCTCCACTTT; cdr3_aa: CASSFSQSSYNSPLHF
clone_size: .; v_call: TRBV30; d_call: .; j_call: TRBJ2-1; cdr3_nt: TGTGCCTGGAACAAGATACTGATGTACAATGAGCAGTTCTTC; cdr3_aa: CAWNKILMYNEQFF
clone_size: .; v_call: TRBV5-1; d_call: .; j_call: TRBJ1-1; cdr3_nt: TGCGCCAGCAGCTTGGACGGGGTCACGAACACTGAAGCTTTCTTT; cdr3_aa: CASSLDGVTNTEAFF
clone_size: .; v_call: TRBV2; d_call: .; j_call: TRBJ1-5; cdr3_nt: TGTGCCAGCAGTGAAGGGGAATATAGCAATCAGCCCCAGCATTTT; cdr3_aa: CASSEGEYSNQPQHF
clone_size: .; v_call: TRBV19; d_call: .; j_call: TRBJ2-1; cdr3_nt: TGTGCCAGTAGTATTCGGGTGGGGCGCGAGAGCTCCTACAATGAGCAGTTCTTC; cdr3_aa: CASSIRVGRESSYNEQFF
clone_size: .; v_call: TRBV19; d_call: TRBD1; j_call: TRBJ2-3; cdr3_nt: TGTGCCAATAGTGTGGACAGGAGCACAGATACGCAGTATTTT; cdr3_aa: CANSVDRSTDTQYF
clone_size: .; v_call: TRBV4-1; d_call: TRBD1; j_call: TRBJ2-2; cdr3_nt: TGCGCCAGCGCGCGGGGCGGGACAGGGGGCTCCGGGGAGCTGTTTTTT; cdr3_aa: CASARGGTGGSGELFF
clone_size: .; v_call: TRBV12-5; d_call: TRBD1; j_call: TRBJ2-2; cdr3_nt: TGTGCTAGTGGTTTGGTACGGCGACAGGGGTTGAACACCGGGGAGCTGTTTTTT; cdr3_aa: CASGLVRRQGLNTGELFF
clone_size: .; v_call: TRBV30; d_call: .; j_call: TRBJ1-2; cdr3_nt: TGTGCCTGGAAGGCAGGGACGGAAGGCTACACCTTC; cdr3_aa: CAWKAGTEGYTF
clone_size: .; v_call: TRBV7-9; d_call: .; j_call: TRBJ2-7; cdr3_nt: TGTGCCAGCAGCTCCCGGGACGTTTCCTACGAGCAGTACTTC; cdr3_aa: CASSSRDVSYEQYF
clone_size: .; v_call: TRBV15; d_call: .; j_call: TRBJ2-5; cdr3_nt: TGTGCCACCAGCAGAGATTTGGGCAGGGGAGAGACCCAGTACTTC; cdr3_aa: CATSRDLGRGETQYF
clone_size: .; v_call: TRBV19; d_call: .; j_call: TRBJ2-3; cdr3_nt: TGTGCCAGTACTAGGGGGGGGGCTACAGATACGCAGTATTTT; cdr3_aa: CASTRGGATDTQYF
clone_size: many; v_call: TRBV4-1; d_call: .; j_call: TRBJ1-2; cdr3_nt: TGCGCCAGCAGCCAAGGGCAGGATAACTATGGCTACACCTTC; cdr3_aa: CASSQGQDNYGYTF
clone_size: .; v_call: TRBV7-3; d_call: TRBD1; j_call: TRBJ1-1; cdr3_nt: TGTGCCAGCAGCACGGCCGGGACAGCGAACACTGAAGCTTTCTTT; cdr3_aa: CASSTAGTANTEAFF
clone_size: .; v_call: TRBV5-8; d_call: .; j_call: TRBJ2-1; cdr3_nt: TGTGCCAGCAGCCGAACCAAGGGCAGTGAGCAGTTCTTC; cdr3_aa: CASSRTKGSEQFF
clone_size: .; v_call: TRBV19; d_call: .; j_call: TRBJ2-3; cdr3_nt: TGTGCCAGTAGTATCCGGCCAGCTAGCACAGATACGCAGTATTTT; cdr3_aa: CASSIRPASTDTQYF
clone_size: .; v_call: TRBV19; d_call: TRBD1; j_call: TRBJ1-2; cdr3_nt: TGTGCCAGTAGTACACACACAGGGGGCGGCTATGGCTACACCTTC; cdr3_aa: CASSTHTGGGYGYTF
clone_size: .; v_call: TRBV6-4; d_call: .; j_call: TRBJ2-1; cdr3_nt: TGTGCCAGCAGTCCTAGGGGGGGGAGCCTGGACAATGAGCAGTTCTTC; cdr3_aa: CASSPRGGSLDNEQFF
clone_size: .; v_call: TRBV18; d_call: .; j_call: TRBJ2-1; cdr3_nt: TGTGCCAGCTCAACGAGGCCCTACAATGAGCAGTTCTTC; cdr3_aa: CASSTRPYNEQFF
clone_size: .; v_call: TRBV12-5; d_call: .; j_call: TRBJ1-4; cdr3_nt: TGTGCTAGCCAGAGCCTAACAACTAATGAAAAACTGTTTTTT; cdr3_aa: CASQSLTTNEKLFF
clone_size: .; v_call: TRBV9; d_call: TRBD2; j_call: TRBJ2-2; cdr3_nt: TGTGTCAGCAGCTTAGAGGTAGCGGGGGATACGGGGGAGCTGTTTTTT; cdr3_aa: CVSSLEVAGDTGELFF
clone_size: .; v_call: TRBV2; d_call: .; j_call: TRBJ1-1; cdr3_nt: TGTGCCAGCAGTACCGGGACGGCGAACACTGAAGCTTTCTTT; cdr3_aa: CASSTGTANTEAFF
clone_size: .; v_call: TRBV5-1; d_call: TRBD1; j_call: TRBJ2-7; cdr3_nt: TGCGCCAACAGCCGGGACAGCGTTTACGAGCAGTACTTC; cdr3_aa: CANSRDSVYEQYF
clone_size: .; v_call: TRBV6-1; d_call: .; j_call: TRBJ2-5; cdr3_nt: TGTGCCAGCAGTGAAGGGGACTCACAAGAGACCCAGTACTTC; cdr3_aa: CASSEGDSQETQYF
clone_size: .; v_call: TRBV30; d_call: TRBD1; j_call: TRBJ1-2; cdr3_nt: TGTGCCTTATTCGGGACAGGCAACTATGGCTACACCTTC; cdr3_aa: CALFGTGNYGYTF
clone_size: .; v_call: TRBV27; d_call: .; j_call: TRBJ1-1; cdr3_nt: TGTGCCAGCAGTTTTGACAGGATGAACACTGAAGCTTTCTTT; cdr3_aa: CASSFDRMNTEAFF
clone_size: .; v_call: TRBV7-7; d_call: .; j_call: TRBJ2-5; cdr3_nt: TGTGCCAGCAGCTTCCGATTGGGCGAGACCCAGTACTTC; cdr3_aa: CASSFRLGETQYF
clone_size: .; v_call: TRBV2; d_call: TRBD2; j_call: TRBJ2-3; cdr3_nt: TGTGCCAGCAAAGGGACTAGCGGCACCCCCACAGATACGCAGTATTTT; cdr3_aa: CASKGTSGTPTDTQYF
clone_size: .; v_call: TRBV28; d_call: TRBD2; j_call: TRBJ2-1; cdr3_nt: TGTGCCAGCAGTCCGCTAGCGGGAGGTAGCTCCTACAATGAGCAGTTCTTC; cdr3_aa: CASSPLAGGSSYNEQFF
clone_size: .; v_call: TRBV7-9; d_call: TRBD1; j_call: TRBJ1-1; cdr3_nt: TGTGCCAGCAGCCTACAGGGGGACACTGAAGCTTTCTTT; cdr3_aa: CASSLQGDTEAFF
clone_size: .; v_call: TRBV2; d_call: TRBD1; j_call: TRBJ1-2; cdr3_nt: TGTGCCAGCATCCTAGGGGAGGGGACAGGTGGCTACACCTTC; cdr3_aa: CASILGEGTGGYTF
clone_size: .; v_call: TRBV7-2; d_call: TRBD1; j_call: TRBJ1-2; cdr3_nt: TGTGCCAGCGATCAGTTATCTACAGGGGGACGGGACTATGGCTACACCTTC; cdr3_aa: CASDQLSTGGRDYGYTF
clone_size: .; v_call: TRBV30; d_call: TRBD2; j_call: TRBJ2-1; cdr3_nt: TGTGCCTGGAGTGTAGTAGCGGGGGAGCAGTTCTTC; cdr3_aa: CAWSVVAGEQFF